The 12 T cell receptor beta chains listed next were all sequenced from one sample in a study of vaccination effects on CD4 cells after COVID-19. Antigens of these TCRs are unknown. Profiling relied on immunoSEQ multiplex PCR, and the TCRdb table lists in-frame clones only, not all of them. This sample has around 70,000 clones, with roughly three quarters found just once. Culture proceeded for nine to ten days, and CD4+ T cells were then isolated. The source material was CD4+ T cells from PBMCs cultured without peptide, sampled before COVID-19 vaccination. The receptors derive from a human donor who received a COVID-19 vaccine.

This clone is a singleton in its sample. The chain combines TRBV5-1 with TRBJ1-1, with a weak D call TRBD1 (6 bases). CDR1 is SGHRS and CDR2 is YFSETQ in the germline V gene. CDR3 length: 16 amino acids. V shed 5 bases and J shed 6 bases, with 23 bases lying between them. CDR3: CASSRTVRLGGAEAFF. CDR3 in DNA: TGCGCCAGCAGTCGGACAGTTCGCTTAGGGGGGGCTGAAGCTTTCTTT. The full variable domain, completed using reference TRBV5-1 and TRBJ1-1, is KAGVTQTPRYLIKTRGQQVTLSCSPISGHRSVSWYQQTPGQGLQFLFEYFSETQRNKGNFPGRFSGRQFSNSRSEMNVSTLELGDSALYLCASSRTVRLGGAEAFFGQGTRLTVV.

The chain combines TRBV7-8 with TRBJ1-3; 10 bases map to TRBD1. The junction had 4 bases not matched to a gene; V was cut back by 1 base and J by 4 bases. The CDR3 contains 16 residues. The germline V gene encodes CDR1 SGHVS and CDR2 FQNEAQ. CDR3 sequence: CASSLGTGGSGNTIYF. CDR3 nucleotides: TGTGCCAGCAGCTTAGGGACAGGGGGATCCGGAAACACCATATATTTT.

The genes are TRBV7-2 and TRBJ1-1, with TRBD1 identical over 7 bases. This CDR3 is built from 15 residues. Trimming cost V 3 bases and J 5 bases; bases outside gene matches: 9. Germline V gene sequence: CDR1 SGHTA, CDR2 FQGNSA. The CDR3 DNA follows: TGTGCCAGCAGCTTTCGGACAGGAGGGGGTACTGAAGCTTTCTTT. Its translation: CASSFRTGGGTEAFF. The full variable domain, rest sourced from reference TRBV7-2 and TRBJ1-1, is GAGVSQSPSNKVTEKGKDVELRCDPISGHTALYWYRQSLGQGLEFLIYFQGNSAPDKSGLPSDRFSAERTGGSVSTLTIQRTQQEDSAVYLCASSFRTGGGTEAFFGQGTRLTVV.

V gene TRBV6-2 or TRBV6-3 combines with J gene TRBJ1-5, with a tentative D call TRBD1 (5 bases). This CDR3 spans 15 amino acids. CDR1 and CDR2 (germline): MNHEY, SVGEGT. Trimming took off 2 bases at V and 2 bases at J, with 10 bases between the two ends. The DNA for the CDR3 is TGTGCCAGCAGTTACCCAGGGACGGGCAATCAGCCCCAGCATTTT. Translation gives CASSYPGTGNQPQHF.

The chain uses TRBV18 and TRBJ1-1; no definite D call. This CDR3 has 15 amino acids. V lost 0 bases, J lost 1 base, and 9 bases lay in between. Looked up from germline, CDR1 is KGHSH and CDR2 is LQKENI. This CDR3 reads CASSPPSEQNTEAFF. The DNA of the CDR3 is TGTGCCAGCTCACCACCGTCGGAACAGAACACTGAAGCTTTCTTT.

This clone is a singleton in its sample. The rearrangement joins TRBV5-4 to TRBJ1-3, with D hard to call. The ends were cut back, 2 bases at V and 0 bases at J, with 6 bases in the middle. The CDR3 covers 14 residues. Germline V gene sequence: CDR1 SGHNT, CDR2 YYREEE (reference sequence). The DNA for the CDR3 is TGTGCCAGCAGCTTTGGCGTCTCTGGAAACACCATATATTTT. Amino acid sequence: CASSFGVSGNTIYF.

V gene TRBV18 combines with J gene TRBJ2-1; 9 positions match TRBD1. The length of the CDR3 is 15 residues. The trim removed 0 bases at V and 4 bases at J, leaving 1 base unmatched. Germline-derived CDR1 and CDR2 are KGHSH and LQKENI. CDR3 sequence: CASSPPQGAYNEQFF. The CDR3 DNA reads TGTGCCAGCTCACCACCACAGGGGGCGTACAATGAGCAGTTCTTC.

V usage is TRBV19 and J usage is TRBJ1-1; 8 bases are shared with TRBD1. V was pared by 9 bases and J by 4 bases, with 16 bases of the junction left unmatched. This CDR3 is 16 amino acids long. Germline CDR1 and CDR2: LNHDA and SQIVND (reference sequence). In DNA, the CDR3 is TGTGCCAGCTTATTCCGGTATACAGGGGGTGGCACTGAAGCTTTCTTT. It encodes CASLFRYTGGGTEAFF.

The chain carries TRBV21-1 and TRBJ2-7; the table calls TRBD1, which could not be checked here. TRBV21-1 is listed as a pseudogene. The CDR3 is made up of 16 amino acids. CDR3 sequence: CASSNPGQGTSYEQYV. The CDR3 bases are TGTGCCAGCAGCAACCCGGGACAGGGGACCTCCTACGAGCAGTACGTC.

V gene TRBV7-9 combines with J gene TRBJ2-5, with D possibly being TRBD1 (6 bases). The CDR3 covers 13 residues. Germline loops: CDR1 SEHNR, CDR2 FQNEAQ (reference sequence). V gave up 5 bases and J gave up 2 bases, with 9 bases separating them. The CDR3 nucleotides are TGTGCCAGCAGCCTCCAGGGGCAAGAGACCCAGTACTTC. This encodes CASSLQGQETQYF.

A few counts support this clone. This chain links TRBV5-1 with TRBJ1-1; possible D gene TRBD1, 5 bases. Trimming took off 4 bases at V and 1 base at J, with 11 bases between the two ends. Looked up from germline, CDR1 is SGHRS and CDR2 is YFSETQ. This CDR3 is built from 14 residues. The DNA for the CDR3 is TGCGCCAGCAGCACCGGGACGGGGAACACTGAAGCTTTCTTT. Its translation: CASSTGTGNTEAFF. The full variable domain, with the rest looked up from reference TRBV5-1 and TRBJ1-1, is KAGVTQTPRYLIKTRGQQVTLSCSPISGHRSVSWYQQTPGQGLQFLFEYFSETQRNKGNFPGRFSGRQFSNSRSEMNVSTLELGDSALYLCASSTGTGNTEAFFGQGTRLTVV.

The table lists this clone with a few counts. The chain links TRBV18 to TRBJ2-1, with a tentative D call TRBD1 (6 bases). CDR1 and CDR2 from the germline V gene are KGHSH and LQKENI. V was shortened by 2 bases and J by 1 base, with 6 bases between the two germline ends. This CDR3 region has 14 residues. This CDR3 reads CASSPGTSYNEQFF. Here the CDR3 DNA reads TGTGCCAGCTCACCAGGGACATCCTACAATGAGCAGTTCTTC.